This T cell receptor beta chain was recorded in a study of pediatric ulcerative colitis. About the study: Disease was pancolitis in several and left-sided in two, histology-confirmed. The study, taken as a whole, reports: Rectal repertoires separated controls, mild-moderate and acute severe colitis. Blood samples from two patients yielded substantially fewer templates and were excluded from blood-rectal overlap analysis. Compared with controls, ulcerative colitis showed greater blood-rectum clone sharing.

Notes on this clone: The antigen remains unidentified.

TCRdb's copy holds only in-frame clones and misses some; the assay was immunoSEQ multiplex PCR. The data contain fewer than 13,000 clones, around nine tenths of them singletons. The V end lost 0 bases, the J end lost 14 bases, and 7 bases lay between the germline ends. Germline V gives CDR1 LGHNA, CDR2 YNFKEQ. There are 11 residues in the CDR3. The origin of this receptor is a girl under 18 with moderate ulcerative colitis. The chain employs TRBV4-2 and TRBJ1-4; weak D call: TRBD1 (5 bases). Sequences were obtained from blood. CDR3 in amino acids: CASSQEGLLFF. CDR3 DNA sequence: TGTGCCAGCAGCCAAGAGGGACTCCTGTTTTTT.